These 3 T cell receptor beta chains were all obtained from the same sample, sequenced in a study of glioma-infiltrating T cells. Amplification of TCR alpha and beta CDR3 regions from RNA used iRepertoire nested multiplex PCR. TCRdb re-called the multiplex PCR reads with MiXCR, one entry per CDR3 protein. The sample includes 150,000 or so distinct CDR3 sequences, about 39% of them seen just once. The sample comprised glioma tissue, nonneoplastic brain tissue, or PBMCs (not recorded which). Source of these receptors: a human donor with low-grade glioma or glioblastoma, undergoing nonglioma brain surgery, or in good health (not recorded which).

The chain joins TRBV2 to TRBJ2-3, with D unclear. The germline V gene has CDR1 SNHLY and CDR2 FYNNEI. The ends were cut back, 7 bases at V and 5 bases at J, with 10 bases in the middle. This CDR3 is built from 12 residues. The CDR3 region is CASTRRKDTQYF. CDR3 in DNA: TGTGCCAGCACCCGTAGAAAAGATACGCAGTATTTT.

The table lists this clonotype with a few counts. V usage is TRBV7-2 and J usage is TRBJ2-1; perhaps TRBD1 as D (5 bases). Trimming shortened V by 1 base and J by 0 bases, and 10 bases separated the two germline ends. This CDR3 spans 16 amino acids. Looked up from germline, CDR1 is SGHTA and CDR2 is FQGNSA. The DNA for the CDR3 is TGTGCCAGCAGCTTAGAGCAGGGCCTCTCCTACAATGAGCAGTTCTTC. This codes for CASSLEQGLSYNEQFF.

This CDR3 is CSARAGGNQPQHF. The CDR3 DNA is TGCAGTGCTAGAGCTGGCGGAAATCAGCCCCAGCATTTT. This chain links TRBV20-1 with TRBJ1-5; D not resolved. Germline values: CDR1 DFQATT, CDR2 SNEGSKA (reference sequence). V shed 1 base and J shed 4 bases, with 8 bases lying between them. The CDR3 length is 13 residues.